The present entry profiles one T cell receptor beta chain with its context. This entry belongs to a study of blood T cell repertoires in COVID-19. The data were produced by immunoSEQ multiplex PCR, yet TCRdb's version contains in-frame clones alone and is incomplete. This repertoire shows approximately 310,000 clones, 85% found once; its top ten account for under 2%. The sequenced sample consisted of PBMCs or T cells enriched from blood (not recorded which). The TCR sequence derives from a woman aged 25 to 39 who had been exposed to COVID-19.

CDR3 sequence: CASSLIAGGPYNEQFF. CDR3 nucleotides: TGTGCCAGCAGCTTAATTGCGGGGGGCCCCTACAATGAGCAGTTCTTC. The rearrangement links TRBV7-3 to TRBJ2-1, with TRBD2 identical over 8 bases. Losses at the gene ends were 1 base for V and 2 bases for J; bases not matched to a gene: 4. From germline, CDR1 is SGHTA and CDR2 FQGTGA. This CDR3 region has 16 residues.